This entry lists 20 T cell receptor beta chains sequenced from one sample in a study of T cell responses to AZD1222 COVID-19 vaccine. Only in-frame clones appear in the TCRdb table, and some are missing; sequencing was by immunoSEQ multiplex PCR. The data show under 150,000 clones, over 85% seen once. The sample consisted of peripheral blood, taken on day 0 of AZD1222 vaccination. These receptors came from an adult in good health.

The chain combines TRBV7-2 with TRBJ1-6, with TRBD1 as a possible D gene (5 bases). Germline assignment: CDR1 SGHTA and CDR2 FQGNSA. The CDR3 totals 16 residues. Trimming took off 6 bases at V and 7 bases at J, with 19 bases between the two ends. CDR3 protein: CASSLGREGKNSPLHF. The CDR3 DNA sequence: TGTGCCAGCAGTTTGGGCAGGGAAGGAAAGAATTCACCCCTCCACTTT.

The CDR3 here is CASSLARDSYEQYF. In DNA, the CDR3 is TGTGCCAGCAGCTTAGCCAGGGACTCCTACGAGCAGTACTTC. The chain is built from TRBV7-2 and TRBJ2-7, with D maybe TRBD1 (5 bases). Trimming left V 0 bases short and J 0 bases short, with 6 bases between. CDR3 length equals 14 residues. Per germline, CDR1 SGHTA and CDR2 FQGNSA.

This chain links TRBV7-9 with TRBJ1-1, with a tentative D call TRBD1 (5 bases). Trimming cost V 5 bases and J 1 base, with 14 bases left between them. CDR3 size: 15 residues. CDR1 SEHNR and CDR2 FQNEAQ come from the germline V gene (reference sequence). In DNA form, the CDR3 reads TGTGCCAGCAGCCCCCCGTGGACACCGAACACTGAAGCTTTCTTT. This sequence encodes CASSPPWTPNTEAFF.

The chain combines TRBV6-4 with TRBJ2-1; D is perhaps TRBD1 or TRBD2 (6 bases each). Trimming took off 5 bases at V and 6 bases at J, with 20 bases between the two ends. The CDR3 contains 16 residues. Germline V gene lookup returns CDR1 MRHNA and CDR2 SNTAGT. The CDR3 nucleotides are TGTGCCAGCAGTCCGGAGGGGGGACAACCATCCAATGAGCAGTTCTTC. It codes for CASSPEGGQPSNEQFF.

This CDR3 reads CASSPGGGGNTIYF. In nucleotides, the CDR3 is TGTGCCAGCAGCCCCGGCGGAGGTGGAAACACCATATATTTT. This rearrangement joins TRBV7-9 to TRBJ1-3; D not resolved. Germline V gene lookup returns CDR1 SEHNR and CDR2 FQNEAQ (reference sequence). The CDR3 spans 14 residues. Between the trimmed V and J ends, which lost 5 bases and 3 bases, there was a span of 11 bases.

The V and J genes are TRBV4-2 and TRBJ2-5, with a tentative D call TRBD1 (6 bases). Trimming shortened V by 2 bases and J by 5 bases, and 18 bases separated the two germline ends. The CDR3 runs to 16 residues. CDR1 and CDR2 from the germline V gene are LGHNA and YNFKEQ. The DNA for the CDR3 is TGTGCCAGCAGCCAATCGAAGGGGGAGATCGGGGAGACCCAGTACTTC. As protein: CASSQSKGEIGETQYF.

V usage is TRBV7-9 and J usage is TRBJ1-1; no firm D call. CDR1 SEHNR and CDR2 FQNEAQ come from the germline V gene (reference sequence). V lost 5 bases and J lost 1, with 8 bases in between. The CDR3 is 13 amino acids. This chain's CDR3 is CASSVDGNTEAFF. The CDR3 nucleotides are TGTGCCAGCAGCGTGGACGGGAACACTGAAGCTTTCTTT.

The rearrangement joins TRBV21-1 to TRBJ1-2; no DNA check was done on the table's D call, TRBD1. TRBV21-1 is tagged as a pseudogene. The CDR3 loop spans 14 amino acids. CDR3 sequence: CASSNRDRSYGYTF. The CDR3 bases are TGTGCCAGCAGCAACCGGGACAGGTCCTATGGCTACACCTTC.

In the case of this clone: Its ends do not fully match the called genes, so a read error is possible. This chain joins TRBV18 and TRBJ1-2, with 9 bases that match TRBD1. The CDR3 covers 13 residues. Germline loops: CDR1 KGHSH, CDR2 LQKENI. DNA of the CDR3: TGTGCCAGCTCTCCACAGGGGGCGGAAGGCTACACCTTC. It is translated as CASSPQGAEGYTF.

A few counts support this clone. This chain uses TRBV19 with TRBJ1-1; a weak D match, TRBD1 (5 bases). Per germline, CDR1 LNHDA and CDR2 SQIVND (reference sequence). V was trimmed by 6 bases and J by 5 bases, leaving 10 bases between them. CDR3 size: 12 residues. CDR3 protein: CASSPRETEAFF. CDR3 sequence (DNA): TGTGCCAGTAGCCCCAGGGAAACTGAAGCTTTCTTT. The full variable domain, in which reference TRBV19 and TRBJ1-1 provide the parts outside the CDR3, is DGGITQSPKYLFRKEGQNVTLSCEQNLNHDAMYWYRQDPGQGLRLIYYSQIVNDFQKGDIAEGYSVSREKKESFPLTVTSAQKNPTAFYLCASSPRETEAFFGQGTRLTVV.

This chain joins TRBV5-1 and TRBJ2-7; TRBD2 matches at 16 bases. The length of the CDR3 is 17 residues. Trimming took 2 bases from V and 5 from J; bases not matched to a gene: 7. CDR1 and CDR2 (germline): SGHRS, YFSETQ. CDR3 DNA sequence: TGCGCCAGCAGCTTCGGGACTAGCGGGAGGGCCATCCACGAGCAGTACTTC. Amino acids: CASSFGTSGRAIHEQYF.

The chain employs TRBV5-5 and TRBJ2-5; the D gene is possibly TRBD2 (7 bases). Germline CDR1 SGHKS, CDR2 YYEKEE (reference sequence). The CDR3 runs 14 residues. V lost 5 bases and J 5 bases, leaving 16 bases between the germline ends. The CDR3 here is CASSHPGGAETQYF. In nucleotides, the CDR3 is TGTGCCAGCAGTCACCCGGGGGGCGCGGAGACCCAGTACTTC.

This chain uses TRBV5-6 with TRBJ2-1; 7 positions match TRBD1. Germline CDR1 SGHDT, CDR2 YYEEEE. Losses at the gene ends were 3 bases for V and 0 bases for J; bases not matched to a gene: 6. This CDR3 comprises 16 residues. In DNA form, the CDR3 reads TGTGCCAGCAGCTCCGCAGGGGGTAGCTCCTACAATGAGCAGTTCTTC. Protein sequence: CASSSAGGSSYNEQFF.

V and J are TRBV11-3 and TRBJ2-1, with no clear D. In germline, CDR1 is SGHNT, CDR2 YENEEA. Trimming removed 4 bases at V and 0 bases at J, with 10 bases between. This CDR3 region has 15 residues. The CDR3 bases are TGTGCCAGCAGCTCCGGCCGGAGCTCCTACAATGAGCAGTTCTTC. This sequence encodes CASSSGRSSYNEQFF.

This chain connects TRBV18 to TRBJ1-5; the D is unclear. The V gene's germline CDR1 is KGHSH and CDR2 LQKENI. The CDR3 is 14 amino acids. V lost 0 bases, J lost 3 bases, and 6 bases lay in between. CDR3: CASSPPRVNQPQHF. CDR3 bases: TGTGCCAGCTCACCACCCAGAGTCAATCAGCCCCAGCATTTT.

The chain employs TRBV28 and TRBJ2-3; either TRBD1 or TRBD2 may fit D (5 bases each). Germline assignment: CDR1 MDHEN and CDR2 SYDVKM. This CDR3 contains 17 residues. The V and J ends lost 5 bases and 2 bases respectively, with 20 bases between them. As DNA, the CDR3 is TGTGCCAGCAGTCTCCACACCCGGGACGCAAACACAGATACGCAGTATTTT. It codes for CASSLHTRDANTDTQYF.

This clone turned up a few times. The chain links TRBV2 to TRBJ1-1; D is uncertain. The CDR3 spans 13 residues. Per germline, CDR1 SNHLY and CDR2 FYNNEI. The ends were cut back, 4 bases at V and 11 bases at J, with 17 bases in the middle. DNA of the CDR3: TGTGCCAGCAGTGTCCTTTTGACCGGCGGGGCTTTCTTT. This sequence encodes CASSVLLTGGAFF.

CDR3 residues: CASSLGLASNTGELFF. The CDR3 coding sequence is TGTGCCAGCAGTTTGGGACTAGCCTCTAACACCGGGGAGCTGTTTTTT. This sequence joins TRBV27 and TRBJ2-2, with TRBD2 matching 9 bases. Trimming at V came to 3 bases and at J to 2 bases, leaving 4 bases not matched to a gene. Germline V gives CDR1 MNHEY, CDR2 SMNVEV (reference sequence). The CDR3 extends over 16 amino acids.

Concerning this clone itself: The DNA is omitted, as the CDR3 cannot be located on it reliably, and the CDR3 follows TCRdb's listing. The rearrangement uses TRBV21-1 and TRBJ2-1; TRBD1 reflects the table's D call only, with no check against the DNA. TRBV21-1 is annotated as a pseudogene. The CDR3 numbers 19 amino acids, ends counted. This CDR3 reads CASSKERVGQGAVLNEQFF.

V is TRBV3-1 (or the pseudogene TRBV3-2) and J is TRBJ2-1; 8 nucleotides line up with TRBD2. Germline V gene lookup returns CDR1 LGHDT and CDR2 YNNKEL (reference sequence). Germline trimming cut 6 bases from V and 5 bases from J; bases unmatched to any gene: 6. The CDR3 sequence is 14 residues long. CDR3 sequence: CASRSLAADNEQFF. The DNA of the CDR3 is TGTGCCAGCAGGTCACTAGCGGCCGACAATGAGCAGTTCTTC.